Below are 8 T cell receptor beta chains sequenced from a single sample in a study of T cell responses to AZD1222 COVID-19 vaccine. Generated by immunoSEQ multiplex PCR, the TCRdb table keeps only in-frame clones and is missing some. This repertoire shows 150,000 to 200,000 clones, 85% to 95% found once; its top ten account for approximately 1.5%. The material was peripheral blood, obtained 28 days after the second AZD1222 dose. These receptors came from an adult who received the AZD1222 COVID-19 vaccine.

This clone appeared a single time. The chain recombines TRBV7-2 with TRBJ1-3; D possibly corresponds to TRBD1 (6 bases). The CDR3 spans 15 residues. CDR1 and CDR2 (germline): SGHTA, FQGNSA. V lost 2 bases to trimming and J lost 4 bases, with 12 bases between them. CDR3 coding DNA: TGTGCCAGCAGCTTAAAACAGGGTTCAGGAAACACCATATATTTT. Encoded protein: CASSLKQGSGNTIYF. Full variable domain (outside the CDR3, taken from reference TRBV7-2 and TRBJ1-3): GAGVSQSPSNKVTEKGKDVELRCDPISGHTALYWYRQSLGQGLEFLIYFQGNSAPDKSGLPSDRFSAERTGGSVSTLTIQRTQQEDSAVYLCASSLKQGSGNTIYFGEGSWLTVV.

This clone turned up a few times. This sequence joins TRBV10-3 and TRBJ1-1, with 12 nucleotides matching TRBD1. The germline gives CDR1 ENHRY, CDR2 SYGVKD. Losses at the gene ends were 5 bases for V and 5 bases for J; bases not matched to a gene: 3. This CDR3 is built from 14 residues. The CDR3 spells CAISPGQGATEAFF. The CDR3 nucleotides read TGTGCCATCAGTCCGGGACAGGGGGCTACTGAAGCTTTCTTT.

The J gene is TRBJ1-1, the V gene TRBV5-1; D gene ambiguous. Germline assignment: CDR1 SGHRS and CDR2 YFSETQ. The CDR3 runs to 14 residues. V shed 7 bases and J shed 4 bases, with 17 bases lying between them. The chain's CDR3 is CASEEQGSGTEAFF. CDR3 DNA sequence: TGCGCCAGCGAAGAACAAGGGTCGGGCACTGAAGCTTTCTTT.

The chain carries TRBV5-5 and TRBJ1-2, with D perhaps matching TRBD1 (6 bases). This CDR3 has 15 residues. CDR1 SGHKS and CDR2 YYEKEE come from the germline V gene (reference sequence). Trimming pared 4 bases from V and 0 bases from J, leaving 13 bases between. CDR3 coding DNA: TGTGCCAGCAGCGAGGACAGTTTTTCTAACTATGGCTACACCTTC. Protein sequence: CASSEDSFSNYGYTF.

The CDR3 loop reads CASSISFGLAGVETQYF. The DNA for the CDR3 is TGTGCCAGTAGTATATCATTCGGACTAGCGGGAGTCGAGACCCAGTACTTC. The chain is built from TRBV19 and TRBJ2-5, with TRBD2 matching over 13 bases. The CDR3 has 17 residues. V gave up 2 bases and J gave up 5 bases; unmatched junction bases: 8. Germline V gene lookup returns CDR1 LNHDA and CDR2 SQIVND (reference sequence).

This clone was seen only once. The rearrangement uses TRBV5-6 and TRBJ2-5; 11 bases fit TRBD2. The CDR3 covers 15 residues. Germline trimming cut 0 bases from V and 3 bases from J; bases unmatched to any gene: 1. From germline, CDR1 is SGHDT and CDR2 YYEEEE. This CDR3 is CASSLVTSGKETQYF. The CDR3 bases are TGTGCCAGCAGCTTGGTGACTAGCGGGAAAGAGACCCAGTACTTC. Based on the CDR3 plus reference TRBV5-6 and TRBJ2-5, the full variable domain is DAGVTQSPTHLIKTRGQQVTLRCSPKSGHDTVSWYQQALGQGPQFIFQYYEEEERQRGNFPDRFSGHQFPNYSSELNVNALLLGDSALYLCASSLVTSGKETQYFGPGTRLLVL.

The chain is built from TRBV20-1 and TRBJ2-7; TRBD2 matches at 10 bases. The CDR3 length is 16 residues. Germline V gene sequence: CDR1 DFQATT, CDR2 SNEGSKA (reference sequence). Trimming took 3 bases from V and 1 from J; bases not matched to a gene: 9. The CDR3 DNA reads as TGCAGTGCTAGTGGCCTAGCGGGGGCAGCTTCCTACGAGCAGTACTTC. Protein product: CSASGLAGAASYEQYF.

This chain uses TRBV11-3 with TRBJ2-2, with a possible D match to TRBD1 (6 bases). Germline V gene sequence: CDR1 SGHNT, CDR2 YENEEA. The CDR3 covers 16 residues. Trimming removed 5 bases from V and 2 bases from J, with 15 bases in between. This CDR3 reads CASSISRTVNTGELFF. In nucleotides, the CDR3 is TGTGCCAGCAGCATAAGCCGGACAGTAAACACCGGGGAGCTGTTTTTT.